Following are 32 T cell receptor beta chains from one sample sequenced in a study of identical twins. In TCRdb, the 5' RACE reads were re-called with MiXCR into one record per CDR3 protein. The sample contains about 340,000 distinct CDR3 sequences, 10% to 15% of which appear only once. The same specimen was also included in a second study, on yellow fever vaccine responses in identical twins.

Sequenced sample: CD8+ T cells sorted from blood. The receptors were gathered from a young woman in good health.

The CDR3 DNA sequence: TGTGCCAGCAGCCAAGAGGGGGGCCCGACAGATACGCAGTATTTT. Amino acid sequence: CASSQEGGPTDTQYF. The chain is built from TRBV4-2 and TRBJ2-3, with D perhaps given as TRBD1 or TRBD2 (6 bases each). Per the germline V gene, CDR1 is LGHNA and CDR2 is YNFKEQ. Trimming cost V 0 bases and J 3 bases, with 10 bases left between them. The CDR3 is 15 amino acids.

The V gene is TRBV27, the J gene TRBJ2-7, with a weak D call TRBD1 (6 bases). Germline assignment: CDR1 MNHEY and CDR2 SMNVEV (reference sequence). The CDR3 is made up of 15 amino acids. Trimming cost V 2 bases and J 3 bases, with 14 bases left between them. The CDR3 is CASSLIGQPGYEQYF. In DNA form, the CDR3 reads TGTGCCAGCAGTTTAATCGGACAGCCTGGCTACGAGCAGTACTTC.

The chain couples TRBV2 to TRBJ2-5, with D possibly TRBD1 on 6 matching bases. Per the germline V gene, CDR1 is SNHLY and CDR2 is FYNNEI. The V end lost 8 bases, the J end lost 1 base, and 11 bases lay between the germline ends. The CDR3 extends over 13 amino acids. CDR3: CASLRTVQETQYF. The CDR3 DNA is TGTGCCAGCCTACGGACAGTCCAAGAGACCCAGTACTTC.

In this sample, this clonotype turned up many times. The chain recombines TRBV10-3 with TRBJ1-2; D ambiguous. The CDR3 loop spans 14 amino acids. In germline, CDR1 is ENHRY, CDR2 SYGVKD. V was shortened by 2 bases and J by 6 bases, with 13 bases between the two germline ends. The CDR3 DNA follows: TGTGCCATCAGTGAGACCCCAAGGGCTGATGGCTACACCTTC. This translates into CAISETPRADGYTF.

This clonotype was counted a few times. This chain connects TRBV5-1 to TRBJ2-1, with 9 bases that match TRBD1. Trimming at V came to 6 bases and at J to 2 bases, leaving 6 bases not matched to a gene. The CDR3 spans 15 residues. Germline CDR1 and CDR2: SGHRS and YFSETQ. The CDR3 DNA reads TGCGCCAGCATCGGACAGGGGAGGACCTACAATGAGCAGTTCTTC. It specifies CASIGQGRTYNEQFF.

The chain recombines TRBV7-9 with TRBJ2-5; 9 nucleotides match TRBD1. Germline V gene lookup returns CDR1 SEHNR and CDR2 FQNEAQ (reference sequence). The CDR3 has 15 residues. With 4 bases clipped from V and 6 bases from J, the junction kept 9 bases outside the gene matches. The CDR3 loop is CASSSRGGQGQTQYF. The CDR3 nucleotides are TGTGCCAGCAGCTCCAGGGGGGGACAGGGTCAGACCCAGTACTTC.

The J gene is TRBJ2-1, the V gene TRBV6-1, with D possibly being TRBD2 (7 bases). The CDR3 contains 18 residues. The V gene lost 2 bases and the J gene lost 4 bases, with 21 bases spanning the gap. Germline CDR1 and CDR2: MNHNS and SASEGT. CDR3 protein: CASSERRAGRGIYNEQFF. As DNA, the CDR3 is TGTGCCAGCAGTGAAAGAAGAGCGGGGAGGGGGATATACAATGAGCAGTTCTTC.

The chain is built from TRBV3-1 and TRBJ2-1, with D possibly being TRBD1 (6 bases). V lost 4 bases to trimming and J lost 7 bases, with 20 bases between them. Germline V CDR1 and CDR2: LGHDT, YNNKEL (reference sequence). The CDR3 sequence is 16 residues long. CDR3 residues: CASSPRWGQEANEQFF. The CDR3 bases are TGTGCCAGCAGCCCGCGTTGGGGACAAGAGGCAAATGAGCAGTTCTTC.

The genes are TRBV15 and TRBJ2-6; TRBD1 might be the D (6 bases). Germline CDR1 is LNHNV and CDR2 is YYDKDF (reference sequence). The CDR3 covers 18 residues. V lost 0 bases, J lost 0 bases, and 12 bases lay in between. CDR3: CATSRDWTDFSGANVLTF. CDR3 DNA sequence: TGTGCCACCAGCAGAGATTGGACAGACTTCTCTGGGGCCAACGTCCTGACTTTC.

The chain is built from TRBV12-3 or TRBV12-4 and TRBJ2-6; D uncertain. Trimming pared 4 bases from V and 2 bases from J, leaving 6 bases between. This CDR3 comprises 14 residues. CDR3 sequence: CASSSKTGANVLTF. The CDR3 DNA reads TGTGCCAGCAGTTCTAAAACTGGGGCCAACGTCCTGACTTTC.

This clonotype has more than one count but fewer than ten. The CDR3, as DNA: TGTGCCACCCATAGGGGTTTACAGGATTACAATGAGCAGTTCTTC. As protein: CATHRGLQDYNEQFF. This chain links TRBV28 with TRBJ2-1; TRBD1 might be the D (5 bases). Germline V gene data show CDR1 as MDHEN and CDR2 as SYDVKM. The CDR3 has 15 amino acids. V shed 10 bases and J shed 4 bases, with 20 bases lying between them.

The chain couples TRBV7-9 to TRBJ2-1; D may be TRBD1 or TRBD2 (6 bases each). Germline CDR1 SEHNR, CDR2 FQNEAQ (reference sequence). CDR3 length: 16 amino acids. V lost 1 base and J 4 bases, leaving 14 bases between the germline ends. The CDR3 sequence is CASSLERGAGYNEQFF. Written as DNA, the CDR3 is TGTGCCAGCAGCTTAGAAAGGGGGGCGGGGTACAATGAGCAGTTCTTC.

This clonotype has only a few counts. The V gene is TRBV7-9, the J gene TRBJ2-7; 10 nucleotides agree with TRBD1. Germline loops: CDR1 SEHNR, CDR2 FQNEAQ (reference sequence). The length of the CDR3 is 15 residues. V was pared by 8 bases and J by 0 bases, with 7 bases of the junction left unmatched. The CDR3 region is CASEGQGQSSYEQYF. In DNA form, the CDR3 reads TGTGCCAGCGAGGGACAGGGGCAAAGCTCCTACGAGCAGTACTTC.

The chain has TRBV11-2 and TRBJ2-1; 13 bases are a match to TRBD2. This CDR3 contains 18 residues. With 8 bases clipped from V and 0 bases from J, the junction kept 10 bases outside the gene matches. Germline V gives CDR1 SGHAT, CDR2 FQNNGV. CDR3 DNA sequence: TGTGCCAGCTCCCAGGGACTAGCGGGACATCCCTCCTACAATGAGCAGTTCTTC. This gives the protein CASSQGLAGHPSYNEQFF.

This clonotype occurred a few times. V gene TRBV5-1 combines with J gene TRBJ2-3; 7 bases are a match to TRBD2. Trimming at V came to 6 bases and at J to 2 bases, leaving 12 bases not matched to a gene. This CDR3 is built from 16 residues. Per the germline V gene, CDR1 is SGHRS and CDR2 is YFSETQ. The CDR3 sequence is CASTGEGRGYTDTQYF. The CDR3 nucleotides read TGCGCCAGCACGGGGGAGGGGCGTGGATACACAGATACGCAGTATTTT.

Only a few counts were recorded for this clonotype. The chain has TRBV5-4 and TRBJ1-1; D gene ambiguous. The CDR3 contains 14 residues. V shed 5 bases and J shed 0 bases, with 11 bases lying between them. Germline values: CDR1 SGHNT, CDR2 YYREEE (reference sequence). CDR3 coding DNA: TGTGCCAGCAGTAGTCAATGGATGAACACTGAAGCTTTCTTT. Protein: CASSSQWMNTEAFF.

This clonotype occurred many times. The chain couples TRBV2 to TRBJ2-2, with D maybe TRBD2 (5 bases). This CDR3 comprises 12 residues. Between the trimmed V and J ends, which lost 6 bases and 3 bases, there was a span of 5 bases. Germline V gene data show CDR1 as SNHLY and CDR2 as FYNNEI. The CDR3 DNA is TGTGCCAGCAGGGGAGACACCGGGGAGCTGTTTTTT. Its translation is CASRGDTGELFF.

The table lists this clonotype with a few counts. The V and J genes are TRBV6-2 or TRBV6-3 and TRBJ1-1; 8 bases align to TRBD1. J lost 0 bases, V lost 6 bases, and 9 bases had no gene match. This CDR3 contains 16 residues. CDR1 and CDR2 from the germline V gene are MNHEY and SVGEGT. The CDR3 region is CASSLDRGKVNTEAFF. For the CDR3, the DNA is TGTGCCAGCAGCCTAGACAGGGGTAAGGTGAACACTGAAGCTTTCTTT.

This clonotype was detected only a few times. The rearrangement joins TRBV29-1 to TRBJ2-7; TRBD1 agrees at 8 bases. The CDR3 contains 13 residues. V was pared by 8 bases and J by 3 bases, with 9 bases of the junction left unmatched. CDR1 and CDR2 from the germline V gene are SQVTM and ANQGSEA. The CDR3 loop reads CSTRTGRNYEQYF. In nucleotides, the CDR3 is TGCAGCACAAGGACAGGGCGTAACTACGAGCAGTACTTC.

This clonotype was observed a few times. The chain carries TRBV28 and TRBJ2-5; the match to TRBD1 covers 9 bases. J lost 5 bases, V lost 7 bases, and 14 bases had no gene match. Germline values: CDR1 MDHEN, CDR2 SYDVKM. This CDR3 is 16 amino acids long. CDR3 region: CASTRPGTGTGETQYF. As DNA, the CDR3 is TGTGCCAGCACCCGTCCCGGGACAGGGACGGGGGAGACCCAGTACTTC.

The rearrangement links TRBV7-9 to TRBJ1-1; D might be TRBD1 (6 bases). V lost 3 bases and J 11 bases, leaving 10 bases between the germline ends. The CDR3 contains 11 residues. The germline V gene encodes CDR1 SEHNR and CDR2 FQNEAQ (reference sequence). The CDR3 DNA follows: TGTGCCAGCAGCTTCGAGGGGGGGGCTTTCTTT. Translation gives CASSFEGGAFF. The full variable domain, completed using reference TRBV7-9 and TRBJ1-1, is DTGVSQNPRHKITKRGQNVTFRCDPISEHNRLYWYRQTLGQGPEFLTYFQNEAQLEKSRLLSDRFSAERPKGSFSTLEIQRTEQGDSAMYLCASSFEGGAFFGQGTRLTVV.

The table lists this clonotype with a few counts. V is TRBV7-9 and J is TRBJ2-7; D is uncertain. V was clipped by 1 base and J by 6 bases, with 10 bases between them. This CDR3 spans 13 amino acids. Germline V gene data show CDR1 as SEHNR and CDR2 as FQNEAQ (reference sequence). For the CDR3, the DNA is TGTGCCAGCAGCTTAGGGGGAATGGGCGAGCAGTACGTC. It specifies CASSLGGMGEQYV.

This chain uses TRBV7-6 with TRBJ2-2, with D perhaps TRBD1 (6 bases). CDR1 is SGHVS and CDR2 is FNYEAQ in the germline V gene. The length of the CDR3 is 16 residues. V lost 3 bases, J lost 3 bases, and 14 bases lay in between. Here the CDR3 reads CASSFYRGRDTGELFF. CDR3 bases: TGTGCCAGCAGCTTTTATAGGGGGAGAGACACCGGGGAGCTGTTTTTT.

The sample holds many counts of this clonotype. The J gene is TRBJ2-5, the V gene TRBV4-1; D not certain. Germline V gene data show CDR1 as MGHRA and CDR2 as YSYEKL. The CDR3 runs 15 residues. V lost 0 bases, J lost 0 bases, and 8 bases lay in between. CDR3 nucleotide sequence: TGCGCCAGCAGCCAAGAGCGCAGGTACCAAGAGACCCAGTACTTC. Amino acids: CASSQERRYQETQYF.

Written as DNA, the CDR3 is TGTGCCAGCAGTTACGCTAGCGGGATGTACGAGCAGTACTTC. It yields the protein CASSYASGMYEQYF. The chain is built from TRBV6-5 and TRBJ2-7; 9 bases agree with TRBD2. The germline CDR1 and CDR2 sequences are MNHEY and SVGAGI. With 2 bases clipped from V and 4 bases from J, the junction kept 3 bases outside the gene matches. There are 14 residues in the CDR3.

This clonotype showed up many times. The rearrangement uses TRBV7-9 and TRBJ2-3; D not certain. The CDR3 contains 12 residues. V was shortened by 5 bases and J by 4 bases, with 7 bases between the two germline ends. The V gene's germline CDR1 is SEHNR and CDR2 FQNEAQ (reference sequence). Written as DNA, the CDR3 is TGTGCCAGCAGCCTTGGGGCAGATACGCAGTATTTT. Its translation: CASSLGADTQYF. The entire variable domain, with the rest obtained from reference TRBV7-9 and TRBJ2-3, is as follows: DTGVSQNPRHKITKRGQNVTFRCDPISEHNRLYWYRQTLGQGPEFLTYFQNEAQLEKSRLLSDRFSAERPKGSFSTLEIQRTEQGDSAMYLCASSLGADTQYFGPGTRLTVL.

This clonotype was seen more than once but under ten times. The CDR3 protein is CASSPTTDVSTDTQYF. CDR3 coding DNA: TGTGCCAGCAGCCCGACGACAGATGTTAGCACAGATACGCAGTATTTT. The rearrangement links TRBV9 to TRBJ2-3; tentative D call: TRBD1 (5 bases). CDR1 SGDLS and CDR2 YYNGEE come from the germline V gene. The V end lost 4 bases, the J end lost 0 bases, and 15 bases lay between the germline ends. The CDR3 consists of 16 residues.

The sample holds many counts of this clonotype. The CDR3 is CASTPRGVRTNSHDAYEQYF. The CDR3 nucleotides are TGCGCCAGCACCCCGAGAGGTGTCCGGACCAATAGTCACGACGCCTACGAGCAGTACTTC. The genes are TRBV4-1 and TRBJ2-7; no clear D gene. V shed 7 bases and J shed 2 bases, with 33 bases lying between them. Germline CDR1 is MGHRA and CDR2 is YSYEKL. The CDR3 consists of 20 residues.

This chain links TRBV19 with TRBJ2-2, with D perhaps assigned TRBD1 or TRBD2 (7 bases each). Germline V gene lookup returns CDR1 LNHDA and CDR2 SQIVND (reference sequence). The CDR3 spans 12 residues. Trimming cost V 10 bases and J 7 bases, with 13 bases left between them. The CDR3 sequence is CATRGGLGELFF. CDR3 bases: TGTGCCACCAGGGGGGGGCTCGGGGAGCTGTTTTTT.

J is TRBJ2-2 and V is TRBV28; D is possibly TRBD1 (6 bases). The CDR3 runs 15 residues. V lost 1 base to trimming and J lost 3 bases, with 9 bases between them. The germline V gene has CDR1 MDHEN and CDR2 SYDVKM. The CDR3 DNA reads TGTGCCAGCAGTTTATTGCAGGGGCACACCGGGGAGCTGTTTTTT. Its translation is CASSLLQGHTGELFF.

This CDR3 reads CSAHGTSAYEQYF. For the CDR3, the DNA is TGCAGTGCTCACGGGACTAGCGCCTACGAGCAGTACTTC. The gene calls are TRBV20-1 and TRBJ2-7; TRBD2 matches at 10 bases. The CDR3 contains 13 residues. From germline, CDR1 is DFQATT and CDR2 SNEGSKA (reference sequence). V lost 5 bases to trimming and J lost 2 bases; unmatched junction nucleotides: 3.

The V and J genes are TRBV19 and TRBJ2-3; TRBD2 agrees at 7 bases. CDR3 length equals 13 residues. Germline V gene sequence: CDR1 LNHDA, CDR2 SQIVND (reference sequence). The junction had 5 bases not matched to a gene; V was cut back by 7 bases and J by 4 bases. CDR3 amino acids: CASTTGGPDTQYF. The CDR3 bases are TGTGCCAGTACAACGGGAGGACCAGATACGCAGTATTTT.